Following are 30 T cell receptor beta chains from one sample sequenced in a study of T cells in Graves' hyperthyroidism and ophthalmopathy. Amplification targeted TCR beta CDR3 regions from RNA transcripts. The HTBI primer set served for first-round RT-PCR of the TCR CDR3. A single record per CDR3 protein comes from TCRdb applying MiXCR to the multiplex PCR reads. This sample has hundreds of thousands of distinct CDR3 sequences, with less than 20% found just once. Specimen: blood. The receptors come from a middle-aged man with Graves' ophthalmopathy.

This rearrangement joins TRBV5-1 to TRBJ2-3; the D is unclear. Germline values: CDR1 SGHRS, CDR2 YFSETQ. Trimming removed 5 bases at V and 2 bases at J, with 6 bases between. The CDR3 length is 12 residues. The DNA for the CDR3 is TGCGCCAGCAGAAGGGACACAGATACGCAGTATTTT. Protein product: CASRRDTDTQYF.

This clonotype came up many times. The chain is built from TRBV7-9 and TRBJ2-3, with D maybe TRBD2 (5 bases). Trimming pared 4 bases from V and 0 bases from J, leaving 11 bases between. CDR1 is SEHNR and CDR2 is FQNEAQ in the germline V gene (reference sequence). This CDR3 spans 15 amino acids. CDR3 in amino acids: CASSYSGPSTDTQYF. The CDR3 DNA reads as TGTGCCAGCAGCTACAGCGGACCCAGCACAGATACGCAGTATTTT.

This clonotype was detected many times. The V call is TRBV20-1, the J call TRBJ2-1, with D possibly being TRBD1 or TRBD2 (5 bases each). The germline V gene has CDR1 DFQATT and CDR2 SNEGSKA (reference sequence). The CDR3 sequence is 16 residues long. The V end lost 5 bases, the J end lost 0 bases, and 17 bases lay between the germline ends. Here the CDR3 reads CSAPEGSRGSYNEQFF. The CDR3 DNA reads TGCAGTGCTCCCGAGGGGAGCAGAGGCTCCTACAATGAGCAGTTCTTC.

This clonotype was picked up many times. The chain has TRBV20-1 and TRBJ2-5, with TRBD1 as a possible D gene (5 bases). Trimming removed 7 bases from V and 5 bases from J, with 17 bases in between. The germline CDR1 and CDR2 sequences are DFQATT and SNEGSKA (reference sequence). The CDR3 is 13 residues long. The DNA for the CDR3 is TGCAGTGTTCCGTCGGACATCAGCGAGACCCAGTACTTC. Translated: CSVPSDISETQYF.

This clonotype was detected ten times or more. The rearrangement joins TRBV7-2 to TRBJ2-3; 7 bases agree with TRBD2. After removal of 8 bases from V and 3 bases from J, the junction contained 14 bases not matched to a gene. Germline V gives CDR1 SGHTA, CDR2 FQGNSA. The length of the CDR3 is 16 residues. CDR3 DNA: TGTGCCAGCCGAGGGAGGGCCGGGGGGTATACAGATACGCAGTATTTT. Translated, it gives CASRGRAGGYTDTQYF.

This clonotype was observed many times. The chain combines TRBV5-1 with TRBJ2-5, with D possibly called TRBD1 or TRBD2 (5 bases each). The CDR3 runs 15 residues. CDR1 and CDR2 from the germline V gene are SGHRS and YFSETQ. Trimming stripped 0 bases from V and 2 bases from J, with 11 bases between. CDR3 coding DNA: TGCGCCAGCAGCTTGGACGGGACCGAACAAGAGACCCAGTACTTC. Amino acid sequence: CASSLDGTEQETQYF.

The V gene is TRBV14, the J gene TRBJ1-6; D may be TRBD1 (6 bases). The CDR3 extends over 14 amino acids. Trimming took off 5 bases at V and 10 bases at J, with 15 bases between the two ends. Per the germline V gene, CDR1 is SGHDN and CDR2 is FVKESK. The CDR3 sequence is CASSIQGVGSPLHF. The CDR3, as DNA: TGTGCCAGCAGCATACAGGGTGTGGGATCACCCCTCCACTTT.

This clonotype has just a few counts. The CDR3 sequence: CASSGHVLGETQYF. The CDR3 nucleotides are TGTGCCAGCAGCGGACACGTACTCGGAGAGACCCAGTACTTC. The chain recombines TRBV5-6 with TRBJ2-5; the D gene is possibly TRBD1 (5 bases). Trimming cost V 4 bases and J 4 bases, with 14 bases left between them. This CDR3 contains 14 residues. The germline gives CDR1 SGHDT, CDR2 YYEEEE.

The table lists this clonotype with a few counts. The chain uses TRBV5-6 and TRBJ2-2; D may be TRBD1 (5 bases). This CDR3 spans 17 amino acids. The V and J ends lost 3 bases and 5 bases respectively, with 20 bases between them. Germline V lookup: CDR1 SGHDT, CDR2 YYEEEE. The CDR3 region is CASSSPRLSSGTGELFF. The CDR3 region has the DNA TGTGCCAGCAGCTCGCCCCGCCTCTCTTCAGGGACCGGGGAGCTGTTTTTT.

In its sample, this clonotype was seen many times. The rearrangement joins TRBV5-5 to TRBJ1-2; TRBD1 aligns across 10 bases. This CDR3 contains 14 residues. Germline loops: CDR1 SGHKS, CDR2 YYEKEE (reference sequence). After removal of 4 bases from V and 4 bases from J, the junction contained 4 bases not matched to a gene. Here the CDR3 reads CASSPRTGGYGYTF. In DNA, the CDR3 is TGTGCCAGCAGCCCCCGGACAGGGGGCTATGGCTACACCTTC.

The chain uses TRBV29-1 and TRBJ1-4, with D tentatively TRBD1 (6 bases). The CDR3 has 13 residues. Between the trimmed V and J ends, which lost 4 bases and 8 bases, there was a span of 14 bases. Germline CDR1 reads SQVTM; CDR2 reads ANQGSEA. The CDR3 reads CSVGRGIGEKLFF. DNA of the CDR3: TGCAGCGTTGGAAGGGGGATAGGCGAAAAACTGTTTTTT.

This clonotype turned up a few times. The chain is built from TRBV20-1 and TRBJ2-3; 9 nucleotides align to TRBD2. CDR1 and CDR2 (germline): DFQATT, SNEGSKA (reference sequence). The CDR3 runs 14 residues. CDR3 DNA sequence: TGCAGCCAGTTTAGCGGGGGCTACGGAGATACGCAGTATTTT. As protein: CSQFSGGYGDTQYF.

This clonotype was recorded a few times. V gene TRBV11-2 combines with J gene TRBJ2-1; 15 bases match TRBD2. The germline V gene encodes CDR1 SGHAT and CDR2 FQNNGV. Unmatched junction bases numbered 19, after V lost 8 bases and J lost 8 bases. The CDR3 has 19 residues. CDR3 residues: CASGYPPTGTSGRNYEQFF. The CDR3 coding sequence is TGTGCCAGCGGATACCCCCCTACCGGGACTAGCGGGAGGAACTATGAGCAGTTCTTC.

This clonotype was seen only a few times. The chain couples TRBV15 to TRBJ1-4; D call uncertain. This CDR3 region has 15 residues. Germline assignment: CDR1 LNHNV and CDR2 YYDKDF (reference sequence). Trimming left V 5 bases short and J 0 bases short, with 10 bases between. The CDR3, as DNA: TGTGCCACCAGCCGAAACAGTCCAACTAATGAAAAACTGTTTTTT. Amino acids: CATSRNSPTNEKLFF.

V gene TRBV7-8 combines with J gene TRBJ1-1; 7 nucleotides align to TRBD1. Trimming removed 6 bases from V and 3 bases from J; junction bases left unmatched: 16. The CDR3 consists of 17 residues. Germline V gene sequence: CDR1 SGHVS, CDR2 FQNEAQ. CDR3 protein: CASRLRRVITGDTEAFF. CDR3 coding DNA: TGTGCCAGCAGACTTCGTAGGGTAATTACAGGGGACACTGAAGCTTTCTTT.

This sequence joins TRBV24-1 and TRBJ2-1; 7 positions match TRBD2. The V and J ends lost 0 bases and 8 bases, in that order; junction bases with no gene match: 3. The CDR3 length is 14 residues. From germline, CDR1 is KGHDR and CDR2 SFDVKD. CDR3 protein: CATSDLRTSYEQFF. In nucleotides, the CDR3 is TGTGCCACCAGTGATTTGCGGACTAGTTATGAGCAGTTCTTC.

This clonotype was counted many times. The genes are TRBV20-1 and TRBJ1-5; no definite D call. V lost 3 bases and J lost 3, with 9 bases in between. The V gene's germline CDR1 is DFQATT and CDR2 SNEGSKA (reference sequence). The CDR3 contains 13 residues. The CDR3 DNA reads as TGCAGTGCTAGTGTCCAGATCAATCAGCCCCAGCATTTT. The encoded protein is CSASVQINQPQHF.

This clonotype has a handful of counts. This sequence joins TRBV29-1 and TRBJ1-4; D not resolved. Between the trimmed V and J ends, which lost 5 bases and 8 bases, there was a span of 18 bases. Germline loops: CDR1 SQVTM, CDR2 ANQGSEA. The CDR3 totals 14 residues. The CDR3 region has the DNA TGCAGCGTTACCCGGACGGCCGGTGGAGAAAAACTGTTTTTT. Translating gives CSVTRTAGGEKLFF.

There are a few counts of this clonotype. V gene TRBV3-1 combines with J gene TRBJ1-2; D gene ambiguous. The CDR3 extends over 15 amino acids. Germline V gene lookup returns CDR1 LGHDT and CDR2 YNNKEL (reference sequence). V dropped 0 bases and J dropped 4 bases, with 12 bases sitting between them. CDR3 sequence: CASSQEGEEGYGYTF. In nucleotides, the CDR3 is TGTGCCAGCAGCCAAGAAGGCGAGGAAGGCTATGGCTACACCTTC.

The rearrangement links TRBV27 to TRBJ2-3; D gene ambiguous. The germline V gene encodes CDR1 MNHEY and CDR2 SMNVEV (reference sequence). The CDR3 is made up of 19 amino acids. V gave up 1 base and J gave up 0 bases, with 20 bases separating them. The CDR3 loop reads CASSLWSGAIKSSTDTQYF. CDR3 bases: TGTGCCAGCAGTTTATGGTCGGGCGCAATAAAGTCTAGCACAGATACGCAGTATTTT.

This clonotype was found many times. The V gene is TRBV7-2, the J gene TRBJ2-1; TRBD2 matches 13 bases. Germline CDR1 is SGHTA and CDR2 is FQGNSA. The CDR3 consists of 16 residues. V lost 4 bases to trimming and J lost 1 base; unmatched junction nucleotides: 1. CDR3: CASSWTSGGSYNEQFF. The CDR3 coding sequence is TGTGCCAGCAGCTGGACTAGCGGGGGTTCCTACAATGAGCAGTTCTTC.

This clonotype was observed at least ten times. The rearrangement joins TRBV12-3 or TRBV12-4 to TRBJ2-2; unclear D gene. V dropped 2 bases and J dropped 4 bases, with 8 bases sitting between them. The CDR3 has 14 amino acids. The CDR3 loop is CASSLSKVTGELFF. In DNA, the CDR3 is TGTGCCAGCAGTTTATCGAAGGTCACCGGGGAGCTGTTTTTT.

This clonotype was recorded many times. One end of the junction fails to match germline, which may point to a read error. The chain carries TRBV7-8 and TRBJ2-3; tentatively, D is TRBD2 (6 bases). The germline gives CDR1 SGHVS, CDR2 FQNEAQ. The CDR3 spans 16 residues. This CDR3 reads CASGLVVGTSTDTQYF. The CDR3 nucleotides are TGTGCCAGCGGCTTAGTGGTGGGGACTAGCACAGATACGCAGTATTTT.

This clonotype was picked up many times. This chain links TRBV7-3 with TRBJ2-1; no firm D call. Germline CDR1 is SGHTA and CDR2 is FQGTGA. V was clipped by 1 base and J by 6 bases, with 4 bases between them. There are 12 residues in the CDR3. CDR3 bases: TGTGCCAGCAGCTTAAATTCCAATGAGCAGTTCTTC. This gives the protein CASSLNSNEQFF.

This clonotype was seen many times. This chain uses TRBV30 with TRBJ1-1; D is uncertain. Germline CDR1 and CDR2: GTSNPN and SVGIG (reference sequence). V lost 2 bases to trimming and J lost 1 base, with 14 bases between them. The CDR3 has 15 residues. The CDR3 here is CAWSPLGFANTEAFF. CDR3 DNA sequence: TGTGCCTGGAGTCCACTCGGTTTCGCGAACACTGAAGCTTTCTTT.

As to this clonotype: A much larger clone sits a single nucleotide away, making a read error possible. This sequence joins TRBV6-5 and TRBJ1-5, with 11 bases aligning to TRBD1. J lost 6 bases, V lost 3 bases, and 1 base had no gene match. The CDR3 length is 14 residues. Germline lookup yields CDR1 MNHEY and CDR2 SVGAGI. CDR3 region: CASSYGQGAQPQHF. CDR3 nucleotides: TGTGCCAGCAGTTATGGACAGGGGGCTCAGCCCCAGCATTTT.

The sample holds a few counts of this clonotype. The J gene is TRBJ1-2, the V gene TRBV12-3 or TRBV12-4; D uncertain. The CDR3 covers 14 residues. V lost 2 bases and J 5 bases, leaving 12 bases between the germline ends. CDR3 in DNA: TGTGCCAGCAGTTTAAATTCAAGAGGGTATGGCTACACCTTC. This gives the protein CASSLNSRGYGYTF.

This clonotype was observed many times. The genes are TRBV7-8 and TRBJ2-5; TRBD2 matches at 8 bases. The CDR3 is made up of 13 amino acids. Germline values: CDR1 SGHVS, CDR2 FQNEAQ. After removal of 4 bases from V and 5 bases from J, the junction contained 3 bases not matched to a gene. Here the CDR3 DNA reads TGTGCCAGCAGCTCCGGGACTAGGGAGACCCAGTACTTC. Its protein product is CASSSGTRETQYF.

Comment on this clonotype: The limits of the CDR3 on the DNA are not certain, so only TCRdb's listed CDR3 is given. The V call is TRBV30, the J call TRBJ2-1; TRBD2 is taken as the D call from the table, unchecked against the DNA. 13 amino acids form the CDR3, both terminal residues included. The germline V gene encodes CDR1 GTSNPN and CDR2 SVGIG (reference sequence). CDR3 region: CAWSVASGSPGFF.

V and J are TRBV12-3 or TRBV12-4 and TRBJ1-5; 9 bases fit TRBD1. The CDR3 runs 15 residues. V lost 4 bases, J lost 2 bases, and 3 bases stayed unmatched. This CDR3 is CASSWGDRGNQPQHF. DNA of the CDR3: TGTGCCAGCAGTTGGGGGGACAGGGGCAATCAGCCCCAGCATTTT.